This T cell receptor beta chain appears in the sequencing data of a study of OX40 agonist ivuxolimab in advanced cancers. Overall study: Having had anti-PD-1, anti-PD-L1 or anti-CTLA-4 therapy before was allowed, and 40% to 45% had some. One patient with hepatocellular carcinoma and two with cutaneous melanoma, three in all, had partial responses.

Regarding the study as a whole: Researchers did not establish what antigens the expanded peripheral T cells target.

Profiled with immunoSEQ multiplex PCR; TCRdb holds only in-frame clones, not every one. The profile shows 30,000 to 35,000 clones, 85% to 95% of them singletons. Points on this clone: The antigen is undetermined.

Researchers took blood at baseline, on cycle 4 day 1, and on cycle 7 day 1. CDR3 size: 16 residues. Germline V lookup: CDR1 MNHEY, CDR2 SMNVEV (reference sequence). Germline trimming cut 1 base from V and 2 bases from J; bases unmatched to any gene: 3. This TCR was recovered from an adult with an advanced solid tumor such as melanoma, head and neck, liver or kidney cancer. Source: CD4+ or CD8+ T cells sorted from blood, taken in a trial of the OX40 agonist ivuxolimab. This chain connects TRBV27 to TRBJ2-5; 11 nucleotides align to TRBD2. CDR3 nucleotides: TGTGCCAGCAGTTTATTGGCTAGCGGGGGGCAAGAGACCCAGTACTTC. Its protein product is CASSLLASGGQETQYF.